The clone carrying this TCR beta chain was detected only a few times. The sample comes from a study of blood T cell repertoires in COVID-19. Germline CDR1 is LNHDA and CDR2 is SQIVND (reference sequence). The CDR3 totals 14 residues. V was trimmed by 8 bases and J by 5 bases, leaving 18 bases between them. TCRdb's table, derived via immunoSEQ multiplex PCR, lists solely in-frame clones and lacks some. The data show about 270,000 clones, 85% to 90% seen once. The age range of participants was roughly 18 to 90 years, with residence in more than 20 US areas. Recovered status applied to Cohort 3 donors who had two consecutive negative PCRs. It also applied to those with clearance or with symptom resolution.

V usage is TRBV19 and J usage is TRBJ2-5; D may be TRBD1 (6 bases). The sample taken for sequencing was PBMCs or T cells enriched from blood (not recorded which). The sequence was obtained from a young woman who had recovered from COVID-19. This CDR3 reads CASAEQGRGETQYF. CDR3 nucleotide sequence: TGTGCCAGTGCAGAACAGGGAAGGGGGGAGACCCAGTACTTC.